This record covers a single T cell receptor (beta chain). The junction departs from germline at one end; a sequencing error may be responsible. This sample was taken from a study of Graves' ophthalmopathy and Graves' hyperthyroidism. CDR1 is WSHSY, CDR2 SAAADI, per germline. The CDR3 length is 16 residues. For donors with ophthalmopathy, the disease showed moderate-to-severe activity, reached CAS ≥3 and NOSPECS ≥4, and had lasted under 3 months. Clinical symptoms, serum thyroxine, TRAb, thyroid ultrasound and orbital computed tomography determined diagnosis. A volume of 10 ml of fresh peripheral blood supplied the PBMCs. Amplified material comprised TCR beta CDR3 regions derived from RNA transcripts. RT-PCR with HTBI primers came first, then second-round multiplex PCR. TCRdb called the multiplex PCR reads again in MiXCR, with one record for every CDR3 protein. The data hold hundreds of thousands of distinct CDR3 sequences, with about 47% observed a single time.

The specimen was peripheral blood. The gene calls are TRBV10-2 and TRBJ1-4; 9 bases are a match to TRBD1. The receptor comes from an adult man with Graves' ophthalmopathy. The CDR3, as DNA: TGTGCCAGCAGCCAAGATCGGGACAGGGCTAATGAAAAACTGTTTTTT. Its translation: CASSQDRDRANEKLFF.